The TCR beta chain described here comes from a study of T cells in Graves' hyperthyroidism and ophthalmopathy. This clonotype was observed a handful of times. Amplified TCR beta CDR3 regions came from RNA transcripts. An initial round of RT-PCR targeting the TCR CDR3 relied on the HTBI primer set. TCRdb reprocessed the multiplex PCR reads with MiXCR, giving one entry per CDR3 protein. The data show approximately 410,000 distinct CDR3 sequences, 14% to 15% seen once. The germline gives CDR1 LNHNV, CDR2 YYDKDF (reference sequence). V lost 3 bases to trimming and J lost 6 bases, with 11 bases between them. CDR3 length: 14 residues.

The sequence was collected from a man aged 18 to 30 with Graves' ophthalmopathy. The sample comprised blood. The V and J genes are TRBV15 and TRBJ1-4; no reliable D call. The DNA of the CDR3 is TGTGCCACCAGCAGCGGACCTAAGGATGAAAAACTGTTTTTT. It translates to CATSSGPKDEKLFF.